This T cell receptor beta chain came from a study of blood T cell repertoires in COVID-19. Profiling relied on immunoSEQ multiplex PCR, and the TCRdb table lists in-frame clones only, not all of them. The sample has almost 300,000 clones; approximately 89% are singletons. V was pared by 4 bases and J by 4 bases, with 17 bases between. The length of the CDR3 is 15 residues. CDR1 and CDR2 (germline): LGHDT, YNNKEL (reference sequence). This clone was detected only once. Sample: peripheral blood. This sequence joins TRBV3-1 (or the pseudogene TRBV3-2) and TRBJ2-7, with D possibly matching TRBD1 (6 bases). The clonotype comes from a woman aged 25 to 39 with COVID-19, enrolled during active disease. This chain's CDR3 is CASSLSDRSWYEQYF. In DNA, the CDR3 is TGTGCCAGCAGCCTATCGGACAGATCCTGGTACGAGCAGTACTTC.